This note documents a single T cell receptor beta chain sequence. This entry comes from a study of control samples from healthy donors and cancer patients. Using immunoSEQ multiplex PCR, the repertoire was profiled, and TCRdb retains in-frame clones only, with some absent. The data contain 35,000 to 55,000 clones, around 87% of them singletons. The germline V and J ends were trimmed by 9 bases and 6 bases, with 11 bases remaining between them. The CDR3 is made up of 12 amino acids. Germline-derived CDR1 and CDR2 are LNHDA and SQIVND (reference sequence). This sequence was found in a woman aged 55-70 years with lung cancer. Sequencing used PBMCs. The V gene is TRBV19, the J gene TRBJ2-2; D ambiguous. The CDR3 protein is CASRWIPGELFF. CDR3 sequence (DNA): TGTGCCAGCCGATGGATTCCCGGGGAGCTGTTTTTT.